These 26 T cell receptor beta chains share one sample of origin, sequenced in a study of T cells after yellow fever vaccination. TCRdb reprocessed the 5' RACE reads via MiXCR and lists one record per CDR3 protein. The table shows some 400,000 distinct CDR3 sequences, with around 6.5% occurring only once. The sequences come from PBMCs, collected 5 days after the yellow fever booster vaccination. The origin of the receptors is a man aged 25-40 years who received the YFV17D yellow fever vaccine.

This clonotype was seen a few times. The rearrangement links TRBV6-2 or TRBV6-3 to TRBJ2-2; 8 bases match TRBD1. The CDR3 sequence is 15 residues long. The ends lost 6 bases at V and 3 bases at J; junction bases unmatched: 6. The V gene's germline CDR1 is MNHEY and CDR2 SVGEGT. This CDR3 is CASRLDRGDTGELFF. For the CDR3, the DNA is TGTGCCAGCAGGCTCGACAGGGGTGACACCGGGGAGCTGTTTTTT.

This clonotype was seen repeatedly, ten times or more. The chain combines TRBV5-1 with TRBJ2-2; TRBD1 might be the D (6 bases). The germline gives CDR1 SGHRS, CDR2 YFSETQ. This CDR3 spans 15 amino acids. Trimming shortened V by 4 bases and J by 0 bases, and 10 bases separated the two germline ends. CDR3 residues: CASSPDSANTGELFF. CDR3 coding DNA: TGCGCCAGCAGCCCGGACAGCGCGAACACCGGGGAGCTGTTTTTT.

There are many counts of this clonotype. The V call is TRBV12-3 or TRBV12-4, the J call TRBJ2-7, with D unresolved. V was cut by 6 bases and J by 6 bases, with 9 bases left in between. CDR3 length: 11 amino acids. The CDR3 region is CASRSLSEQYF. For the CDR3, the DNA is TGTGCCAGCAGAAGTTTGTCCGAGCAGTACTTC.

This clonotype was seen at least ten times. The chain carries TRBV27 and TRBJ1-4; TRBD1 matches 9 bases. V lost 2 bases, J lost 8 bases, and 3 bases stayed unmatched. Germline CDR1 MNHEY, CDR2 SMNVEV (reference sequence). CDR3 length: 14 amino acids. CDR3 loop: CASSLGTGPEKLFF. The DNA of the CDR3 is TGTGCCAGCAGTTTAGGGACAGGGCCCGAAAAACTGTTTTTT.

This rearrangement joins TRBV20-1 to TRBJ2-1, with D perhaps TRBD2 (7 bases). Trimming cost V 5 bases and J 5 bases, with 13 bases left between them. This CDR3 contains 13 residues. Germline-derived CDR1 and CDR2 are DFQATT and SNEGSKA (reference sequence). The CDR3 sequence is CSAQRGGDNEQFF. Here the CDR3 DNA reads TGCAGTGCTCAAAGGGGGGGGGACAATGAGCAGTTCTTC.

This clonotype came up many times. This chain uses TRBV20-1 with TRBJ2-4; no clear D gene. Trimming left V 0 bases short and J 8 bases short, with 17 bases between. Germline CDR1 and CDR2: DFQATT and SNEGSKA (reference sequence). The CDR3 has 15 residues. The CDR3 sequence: CSARDLSRVRDIQYF. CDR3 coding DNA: TGCAGTGCTAGAGATCTCTCTAGGGTTCGGGACATTCAGTACTTC.

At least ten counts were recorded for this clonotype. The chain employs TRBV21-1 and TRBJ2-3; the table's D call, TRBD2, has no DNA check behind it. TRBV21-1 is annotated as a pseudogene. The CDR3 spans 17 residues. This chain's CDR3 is CASSNGTSGSSTDTQYF. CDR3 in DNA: TGTGCCAGCAGCAACGGTACTAGCGGCTCTAGCACAGATACGCAGTATTTT.

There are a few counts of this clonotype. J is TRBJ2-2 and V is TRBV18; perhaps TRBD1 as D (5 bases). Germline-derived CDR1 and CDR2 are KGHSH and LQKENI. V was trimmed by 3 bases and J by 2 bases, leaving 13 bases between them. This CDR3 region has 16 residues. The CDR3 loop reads CASSPITGTNTGELFF. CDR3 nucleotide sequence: TGTGCCAGCTCACCCATAACAGGAACTAACACCGGGGAGCTGTTTTTT.

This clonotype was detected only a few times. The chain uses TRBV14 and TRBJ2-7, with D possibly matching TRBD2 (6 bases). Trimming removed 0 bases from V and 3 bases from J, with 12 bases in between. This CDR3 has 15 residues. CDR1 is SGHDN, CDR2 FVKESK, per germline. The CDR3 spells CASSQDWGLIYEQYF. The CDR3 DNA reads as TGTGCCAGCAGCCAAGACTGGGGACTGATCTACGAGCAGTACTTC.

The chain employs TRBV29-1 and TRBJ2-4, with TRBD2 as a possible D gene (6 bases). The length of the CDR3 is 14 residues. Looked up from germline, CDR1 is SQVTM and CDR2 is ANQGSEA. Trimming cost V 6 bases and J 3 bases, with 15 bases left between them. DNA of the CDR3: TGCAGCGTAGGGCTGGGGGGAGGCAAAAACATTCAGTACTTC. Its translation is CSVGLGGGKNIQYF.

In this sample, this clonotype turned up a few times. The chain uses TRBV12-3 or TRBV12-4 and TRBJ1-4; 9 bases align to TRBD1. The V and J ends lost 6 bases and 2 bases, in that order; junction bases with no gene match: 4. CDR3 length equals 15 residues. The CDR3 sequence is CASRKQGATNEKLFF. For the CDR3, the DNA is TGTGCCAGCAGAAAACAGGGGGCGACTAATGAAAAACTGTTTTTT.

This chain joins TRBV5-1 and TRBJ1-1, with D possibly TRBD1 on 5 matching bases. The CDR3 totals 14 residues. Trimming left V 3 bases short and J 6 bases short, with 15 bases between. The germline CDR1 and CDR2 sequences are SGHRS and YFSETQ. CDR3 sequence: CASSYYSGGPEAFF. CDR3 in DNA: TGCGCCAGCAGCTACTACAGTGGGGGTCCTGAAGCTTTCTTT.

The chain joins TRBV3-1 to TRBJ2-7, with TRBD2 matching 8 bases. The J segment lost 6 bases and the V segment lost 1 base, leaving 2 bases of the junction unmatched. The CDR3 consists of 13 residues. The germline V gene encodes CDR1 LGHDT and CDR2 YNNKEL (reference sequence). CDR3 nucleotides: TGTGCCAGCAGCCAAGTACTAGCGGCCGAGCAGTACTTC. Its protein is CASSQVLAAEQYF.

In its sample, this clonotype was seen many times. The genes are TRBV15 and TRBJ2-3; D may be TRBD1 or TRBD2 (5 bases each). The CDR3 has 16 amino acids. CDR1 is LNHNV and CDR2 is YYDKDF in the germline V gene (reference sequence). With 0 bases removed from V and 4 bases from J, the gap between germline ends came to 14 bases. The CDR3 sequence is CATSRDRGRESDTQYF. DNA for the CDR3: TGTGCCACCAGCAGAGATCGGGGCAGGGAATCAGATACGCAGTATTTT.

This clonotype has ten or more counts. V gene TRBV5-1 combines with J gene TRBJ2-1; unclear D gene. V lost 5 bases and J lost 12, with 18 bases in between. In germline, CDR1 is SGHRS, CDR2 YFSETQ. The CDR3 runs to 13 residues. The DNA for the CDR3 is TGCGCCAGCAGTGCCCCAAACCATATCGGGCAGTTCTTC. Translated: CASSAPNHIGQFF.

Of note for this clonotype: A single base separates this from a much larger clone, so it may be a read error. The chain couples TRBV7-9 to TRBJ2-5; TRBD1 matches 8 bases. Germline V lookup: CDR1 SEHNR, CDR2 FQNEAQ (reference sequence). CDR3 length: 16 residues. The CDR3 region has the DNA TGTGCCAGCAGCTCCTTCGGACAGGGAAGGCGAGAGACCAAGTACTTC. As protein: CASSSFGQGRRETKYF.

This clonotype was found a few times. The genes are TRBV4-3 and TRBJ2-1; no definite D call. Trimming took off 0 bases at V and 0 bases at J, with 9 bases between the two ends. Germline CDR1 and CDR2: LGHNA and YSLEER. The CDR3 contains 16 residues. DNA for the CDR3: TGCGCCAGCAGCCAAGATCGGCCCGCCTCCTACAATGAGCAGTTCTTC. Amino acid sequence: CASSQDRPASYNEQFF.

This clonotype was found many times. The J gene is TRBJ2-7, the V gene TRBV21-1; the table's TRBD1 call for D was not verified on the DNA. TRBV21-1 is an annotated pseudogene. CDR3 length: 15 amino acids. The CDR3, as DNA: TGTGCCAGCAGCAAGACGACAGGGGGGAGCTACGAGCAGTACTTC. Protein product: CASSKTTGGSYEQYF.

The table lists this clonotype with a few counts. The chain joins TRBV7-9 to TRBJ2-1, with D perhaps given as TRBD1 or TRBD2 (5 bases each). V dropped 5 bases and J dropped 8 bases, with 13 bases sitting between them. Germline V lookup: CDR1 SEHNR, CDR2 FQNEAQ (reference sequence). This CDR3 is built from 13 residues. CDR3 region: CASSEGPPHEQFF. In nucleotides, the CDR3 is TGTGCCAGCAGCGAGGGACCACCCCATGAGCAGTTCTTC.

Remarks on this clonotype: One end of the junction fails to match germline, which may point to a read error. CDR3 nucleotide sequence: TGCTGTGCTAGAGATCGGATAGCGGGAGCGAACACCGGGGAGCTGTTTTTT. This encodes CCARDRIAGANTGELFF. This rearrangement joins TRBV20-1 to TRBJ2-2, with 9 bases lining up with TRBD2. CDR1 is DFQATT, CDR2 SNEGSKA, per germline (reference sequence). The length of the CDR3 is 17 residues.

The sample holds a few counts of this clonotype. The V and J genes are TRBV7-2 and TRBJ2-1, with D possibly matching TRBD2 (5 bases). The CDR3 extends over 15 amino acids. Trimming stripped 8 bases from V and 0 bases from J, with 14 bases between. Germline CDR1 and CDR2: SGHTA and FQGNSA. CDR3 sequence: CASGGSVSSYNEQFF. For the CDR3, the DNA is TGTGCCAGCGGTGGTAGCGTTAGCTCCTACAATGAGCAGTTCTTC.

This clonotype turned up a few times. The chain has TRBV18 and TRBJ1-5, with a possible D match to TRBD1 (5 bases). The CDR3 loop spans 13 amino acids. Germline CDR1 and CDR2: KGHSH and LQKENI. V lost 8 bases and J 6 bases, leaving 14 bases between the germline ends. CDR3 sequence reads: CASTRGPGQPQHF. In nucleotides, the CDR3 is TGTGCCAGCACAAGGGGTCCCGGTCAGCCCCAGCATTTT. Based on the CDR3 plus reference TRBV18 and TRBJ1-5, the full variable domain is NAGVMQNPRHLVRRRGQEARLRCSPMKGHSHVYWYRQLPEEGLKFMVYLQKENIIDESGMPKERFSAEFPKEGPSILRIQQVVRGDSAAYFCASTRGPGQPQHFGDGTRLSIL.

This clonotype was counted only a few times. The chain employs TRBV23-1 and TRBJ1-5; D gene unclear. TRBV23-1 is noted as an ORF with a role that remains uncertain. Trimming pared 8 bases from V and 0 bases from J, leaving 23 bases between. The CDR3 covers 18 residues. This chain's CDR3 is CASDARLNQGNSNQPQHF. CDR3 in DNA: TGCGCCAGCGACGCCCGCCTTAATCAAGGGAATAGCAATCAGCCCCAGCATTTT.

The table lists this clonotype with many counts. Written as DNA, the CDR3 is TGTGCCACCAGCAGAGGGGCAGATACGCAGTATTTT. Protein product: CATSRGADTQYF. The chain recombines TRBV15 with TRBJ2-3; D is unclear. Trimming stripped 1 base from V and 4 bases from J, with 3 bases between. Germline CDR1 LNHNV, CDR2 YYDKDF (reference sequence). The CDR3 length is 12 residues.

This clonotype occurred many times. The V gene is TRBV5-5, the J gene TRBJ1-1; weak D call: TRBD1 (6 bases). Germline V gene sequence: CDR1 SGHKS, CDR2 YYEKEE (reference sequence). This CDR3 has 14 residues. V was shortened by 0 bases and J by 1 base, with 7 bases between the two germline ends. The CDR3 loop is CASSLETGNTEAFF. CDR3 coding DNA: TGTGCCAGCAGCTTGGAGACAGGGAACACTGAAGCTTTCTTT.

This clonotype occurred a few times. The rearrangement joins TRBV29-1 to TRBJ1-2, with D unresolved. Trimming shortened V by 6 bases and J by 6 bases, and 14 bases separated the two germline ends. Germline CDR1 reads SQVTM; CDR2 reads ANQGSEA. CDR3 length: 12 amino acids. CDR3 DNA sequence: TGCAGCGTCGGGGAGGGAAGCGATGGCTACACCTTC. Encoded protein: CSVGEGSDGYTF.